This T cell receptor beta chain appears in the sequencing data of a study of T cells after yellow fever vaccination. The overall study: Fractions of low cell number were prepared using SMART-Seq v4 Ultra Low Input. General study results and limits: Post-booster repertoires again held most primary-vaccination clones (about 96% CD4, 85% to 90% CD8). FACS-sorted repertoires might harbor abundant contaminating clonotypes from the bulk population.

Trimming stripped 0 bases from V and 3 bases from J, with 13 bases between. Germline V gives CDR1 SGHRS, CDR2 YFSETQ. The CDR3 consists of 15 residues. Concerning this clonotype: Its specificity is unknown.

As TCR cDNA was made by 5'RACE template switching, a universal primer site and UMIs were added. TCRdb reanalysed the 5' RACE reads using MiXCR and keeps one entry per CDR3 protein. This sample has 550,000 or so distinct CDR3 sequences, with roughly 19% found just once. The source was PBMCs, collected 15 days after the yellow fever booster vaccination. J is TRBJ2-7 and V is TRBV5-1; D is perhaps TRBD2 (5 bases). This clonotype originated in a man aged 25-45 years who received the YFV17D yellow fever vaccine. In DNA, the CDR3 is TGCGCCAGCAGCTTGGTGGGGTCCGGGATCTACGAGCAGTACTTC. This translates into CASSLVGSGIYEQYF.